This TCR beta chain was recorded in a study of CD8 T cells in Susac syndrome. Fulfillment of recently defined diagnostic criteria for definite or probable disease was shown by the patients with Susac syndrome. RNA totalling about 0.45 to 1 ug underwent reverse transcription with random hexamers. The TCR beta CDR3 was amplified by immunoSEQ multiplex PCR across 54 Vbeta, 13 Jbeta. TCRdb itself ran the immunoSEQ multiplex PCR reads through MiXCR, one entry per CDR3 protein. The sample shows around 170,000 distinct CDR3 sequences, approximately 95% of them seen only once. Germline lookup yields CDR1 LGHDT and CDR2 YNNKEL (reference sequence). V was trimmed by 1 base and J by 0 bases, leaving 10 bases between them. The length of the CDR3 is 15 residues. This clonotype was observed once.

Material: CD8+ T cells from PBMCs. The sequence came from a human donor with Susac syndrome. The chain uses TRBV3-1 and TRBJ2-7; D remains ambiguous. CDR3 sequence (DNA): TGTGCCAGCAGCCAAGGTATGGTTAGCTCCTACGAGCAGTACTTC. This codes for CASSQGMVSSYEQYF.